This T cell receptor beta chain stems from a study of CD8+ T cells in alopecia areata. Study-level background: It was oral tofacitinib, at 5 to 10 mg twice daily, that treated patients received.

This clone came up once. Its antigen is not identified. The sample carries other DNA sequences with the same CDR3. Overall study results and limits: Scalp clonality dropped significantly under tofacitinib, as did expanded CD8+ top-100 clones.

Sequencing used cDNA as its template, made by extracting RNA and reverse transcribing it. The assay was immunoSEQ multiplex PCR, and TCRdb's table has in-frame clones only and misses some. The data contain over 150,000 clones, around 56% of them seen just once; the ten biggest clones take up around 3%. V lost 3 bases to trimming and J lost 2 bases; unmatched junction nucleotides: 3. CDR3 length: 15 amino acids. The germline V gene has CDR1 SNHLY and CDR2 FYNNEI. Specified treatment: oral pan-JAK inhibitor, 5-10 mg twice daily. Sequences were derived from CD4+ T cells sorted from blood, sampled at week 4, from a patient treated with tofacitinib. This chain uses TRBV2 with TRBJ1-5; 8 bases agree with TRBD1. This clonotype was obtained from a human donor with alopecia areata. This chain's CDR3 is CASSEQGAGNQPQHF. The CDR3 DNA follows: TGTGCCAGCAGTGAGCAGGGGGCAGGCAATCAGCCCCAGCATTTT.